This T cell receptor beta chain is from a study of blood T cell repertoires in COVID-19 (dated by TCRdb to the early 2020s). For the wider study: Samples covering the acute and convalescent phases of COVID-19 were provided by collaborators in the United States, Italy and Spain. The material from the prospective study consisted of cDNA or gDNA derived from T cells, B-cell-depleted T cells, or PBMCs. Subjects who had been exposed to COVID-19, were actively infected with it, or had recovered from it provided the deeply sampled blood TCRbeta repertoires that made up the dataset. A freely available public database, intended as a resource for researchers studying the immune response to SARS-CoV-2, is where the repertoires were released. Samples came from the ongoing ImmuneRACE study (first 160 participants) plus 1,254 subjects from 6 global collaborators. The sample metadata nearly always contained a de-identified subject ID, COVID-19 status, age in years and sex. HLA class I and class II types, where available, came from metadata supplied by the sample provider rather than from assay-based typing.

The immunoSEQ Assay, a bias-controlled multiplex PCR, was used to amplify TCRbeta CDR3 regions from genomic DNA. The source study handled its data this way. Within the assay, amplification of reference gene primers was used to estimate how many nucleated cells each sample contained. Sequence reads were collapsed and filtered to measure the absolute abundance of every unique TCRbeta CDR3 rearrangement. For each sample, productive Simpson clonality was calculated as the square root of Simpson's diversity index over productive rearrangements. TCRdb retrieved this table from immuneACCESS and kept in-frame rearrangements only. Not all clones are present; in checked studies, unresolved V genes account for under half, and no reason is known for the remainder. V and J calls and clone size are copied from that table; D and trimming were computed from the DNA. For this sample there are about 50,000 clones; 75% to 90% appear just once. About 6.5% of the sample is held by the ten biggest clonotypes.

Overall study results and their limits: The amount of clinical and demographic metadata varied by source and participant and was provided uncurated.

The collaborating institutions used their own protocols to collect whole blood in K2EDTA tubes. Collaborator samples were shipped for TCRbeta analysis as frozen whole blood, isolated PBMCs, or DNA extracted from either sample type. The CDR3 starts with the cysteine, ends with the phenylalanine, and has 14 residues. The only DNA kept is the CDR3, 42 bases in frame from the first base. Trimming removed 6 bases from V and 1 base from J, leaving 12 bases between the germline ends. Looking up the germline V gene (reference sequence) yields CDR1 MNHEY and CDR2 SMNVEV. As concerns this clone: Its antigen specificity is not known. The input lacks base qualities; no much larger clone sits a single base away.

Sequencing used peripheral blood. This sequence was found in a man in his sixties with acute or convalescent COVID-19. Here the chain combines TRBV27 and TRBJ1-1, with the D gene call left open. CDR3 protein: CASRSAGWNTEAFF. The bases are TGTGCCAGCAGGTCGGCGGGGTGGAACACTGAAGCTTTCTTT.